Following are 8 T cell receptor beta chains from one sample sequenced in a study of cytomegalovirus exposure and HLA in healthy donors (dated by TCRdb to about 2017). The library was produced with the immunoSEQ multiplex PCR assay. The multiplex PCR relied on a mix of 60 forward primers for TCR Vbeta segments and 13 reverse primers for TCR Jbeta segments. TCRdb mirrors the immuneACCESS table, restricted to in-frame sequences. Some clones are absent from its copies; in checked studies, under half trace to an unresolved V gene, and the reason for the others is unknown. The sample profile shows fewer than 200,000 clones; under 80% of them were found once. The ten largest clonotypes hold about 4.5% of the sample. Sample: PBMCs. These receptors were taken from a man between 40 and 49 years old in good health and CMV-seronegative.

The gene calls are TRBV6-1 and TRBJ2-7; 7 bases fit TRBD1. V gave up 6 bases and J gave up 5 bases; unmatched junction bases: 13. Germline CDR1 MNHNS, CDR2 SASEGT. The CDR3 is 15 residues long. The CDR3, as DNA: TGTGCCAGCAGCAACCTCCGACAGGGCCAGGACGAGCAGTACTTC. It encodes CASSNLRQGQDEQYF.

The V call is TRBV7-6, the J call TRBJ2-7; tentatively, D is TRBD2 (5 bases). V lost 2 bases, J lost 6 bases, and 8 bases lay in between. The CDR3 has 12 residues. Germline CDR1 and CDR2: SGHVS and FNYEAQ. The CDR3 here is CASSLMGSEQYF. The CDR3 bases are TGTGCCAGCAGCTTAATGGGGAGCGAGCAGTACTTC.

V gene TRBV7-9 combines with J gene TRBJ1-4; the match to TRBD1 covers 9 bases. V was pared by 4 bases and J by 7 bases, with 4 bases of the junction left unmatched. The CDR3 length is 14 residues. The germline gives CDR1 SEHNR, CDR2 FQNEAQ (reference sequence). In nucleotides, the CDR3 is TGTGCCAGCAGCTCCGGGACAGGGAGTGAAAAACTGTTTTTT. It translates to CASSSGTGSEKLFF.

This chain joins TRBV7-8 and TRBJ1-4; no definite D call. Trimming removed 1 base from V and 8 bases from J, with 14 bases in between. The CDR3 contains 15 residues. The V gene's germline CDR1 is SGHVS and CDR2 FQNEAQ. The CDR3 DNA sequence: TGTGCCAGCAGCTTAGGTAGCGCCTTAAGGGAAAAACTGTTTTTT. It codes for CASSLGSALREKLFF.

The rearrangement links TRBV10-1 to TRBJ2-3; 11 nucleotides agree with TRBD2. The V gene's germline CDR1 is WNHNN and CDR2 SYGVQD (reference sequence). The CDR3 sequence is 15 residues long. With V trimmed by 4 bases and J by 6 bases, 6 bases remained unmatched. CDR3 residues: CASSVLAGGVDTQYF. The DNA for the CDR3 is TGCGCCAGCAGTGTGCTAGCGGGGGGCGTGGATACGCAGTATTTT.

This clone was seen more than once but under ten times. The CDR3 reads CAIAGSEGYTF. CDR3 DNA: TGTGCCATCGCCGGGAGCGAAGGCTACACCTTC. This chain links TRBV6-6 with TRBJ1-2; D is uncertain. CDR3 length: 11 residues. CDR1 MNHNY and CDR2 SVGAGI come from the germline V gene (reference sequence). The V gene lost 10 bases and the J gene lost 8 bases, with 14 bases spanning the gap.

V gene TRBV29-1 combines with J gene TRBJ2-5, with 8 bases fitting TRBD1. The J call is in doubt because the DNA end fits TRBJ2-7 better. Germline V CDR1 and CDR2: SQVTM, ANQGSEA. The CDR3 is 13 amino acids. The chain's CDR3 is CSARQGPFYEQYF. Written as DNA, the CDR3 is TGCAGCGCCCGACAGGGGCCCTTCTACGAGCAGTACTTC.

The CDR3 here is CASCGRVDNEQFF. CDR3 DNA: TGTGCCAGCTGCGGCAGGGTGGACAATGAGCAGTTCTTC. This rearrangement joins TRBV19 to TRBJ2-1, with D possibly TRBD1 on 5 matching bases. There are 13 residues in the CDR3. Trimming removed 9 bases from V and 5 bases from J, with 14 bases in between. Germline V gives CDR1 LNHDA, CDR2 SQIVND (reference sequence).